The clone carrying this TCR beta chain was observed many times. As yet, its antigen is unknown. V was pared by 5 bases and J by 2 bases, with 5 bases of the junction left unmatched. Germline-derived CDR1 and CDR2 are DFQATT and SNEGSKA (reference sequence). The CDR3 totals 14 residues. This sample was taken from a study of neurological immune-mediated disorders. Study observations and caveats: Patients with HTLV-1-associated myelopathy had the highest level of TCR clonal expansion, whereas patients with multiple sclerosis had the lowest level, falling beneath the level found in healthy controls.

As healthy controls, volunteers from a blood bank in Maryland, USA, were used. 5'RACE generated cDNA with 10-nucleotide random UMIs. Over 180 million TCR-beta sequences from 15-18 subjects were obtained in each sequencing run. TCRdb re-analysed the 5' RACE reads in MiXCR, keeping a single row per CDR3 protein. The table includes more than 45,000 distinct CDR3 sequences, roughly an eighth detected once. This chain joins TRBV20-1 and TRBJ2-7; 11 positions agree with TRBD2. This sequence was found in a man in his sixties in good health. Material for sequencing was PBMCs. The CDR3 DNA reads as TGCAGTGCTGACGGGACTAGCGGCCCCTACGAGCAGTACTTC. This sequence encodes CSADGTSGPYEQYF.